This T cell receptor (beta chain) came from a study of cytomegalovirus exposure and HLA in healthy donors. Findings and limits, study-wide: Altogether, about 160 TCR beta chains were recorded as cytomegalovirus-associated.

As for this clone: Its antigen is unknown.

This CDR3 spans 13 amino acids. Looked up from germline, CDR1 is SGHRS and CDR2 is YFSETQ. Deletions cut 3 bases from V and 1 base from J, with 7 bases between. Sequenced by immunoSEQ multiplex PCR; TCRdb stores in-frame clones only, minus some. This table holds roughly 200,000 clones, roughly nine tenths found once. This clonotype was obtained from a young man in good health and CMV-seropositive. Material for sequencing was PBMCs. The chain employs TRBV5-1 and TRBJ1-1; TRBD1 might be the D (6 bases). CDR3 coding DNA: TGCGCCAGCAGCTCACAGGGGAACACTGAAGCTTTCTTT. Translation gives CASSSQGNTEAFF. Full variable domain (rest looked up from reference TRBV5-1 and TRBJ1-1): KAGVTQTPRYLIKTRGQQVTLSCSPISGHRSVSWYQQTPGQGLQFLFEYFSETQRNKGNFPGRFSGRQFSNSRSEMNVSTLELGDSALYLCASSSQGNTEAFFGQGTRLTVV.